This TCR beta chain is drawn from a study of shared clonotypes between healthy human individuals. In regard to this clone: Its antigen is still unknown.

Notes on the study in general: About 5% was the fraction of naive CD4 clonotypes found shared across a few donors. With few donors, the genetic and exposure-history diversity represented was limited.

Method: immunoSEQ multiplex PCR; TCRdb's copy keeps in-frame clones and lacks some. This sample carries approximately 500,000 clones, 95% to 97% of them seen once, and the ten largest clones take approximately 0.062%. Sequencing was carried out using naive CD4+ T cells sorted from blood. The sample's subset: CD45RA+ positively selected. This TCR derives from a young woman in good health.

The chain's CDR3 is CASSYLGAHGNEKLFF. The CDR3 region has the DNA TGTGCCAGCAGTTACTTGGGTGCTCATGGTAATGAAAAACTGTTTTTT. V and J are TRBV6-5 and TRBJ1-4; no firm D call. Trimming took off 1 base at V and 4 bases at J, with 13 bases between the two ends. The CDR3 is 16 amino acids. Germline values: CDR1 MNHEY, CDR2 SVGAGI.